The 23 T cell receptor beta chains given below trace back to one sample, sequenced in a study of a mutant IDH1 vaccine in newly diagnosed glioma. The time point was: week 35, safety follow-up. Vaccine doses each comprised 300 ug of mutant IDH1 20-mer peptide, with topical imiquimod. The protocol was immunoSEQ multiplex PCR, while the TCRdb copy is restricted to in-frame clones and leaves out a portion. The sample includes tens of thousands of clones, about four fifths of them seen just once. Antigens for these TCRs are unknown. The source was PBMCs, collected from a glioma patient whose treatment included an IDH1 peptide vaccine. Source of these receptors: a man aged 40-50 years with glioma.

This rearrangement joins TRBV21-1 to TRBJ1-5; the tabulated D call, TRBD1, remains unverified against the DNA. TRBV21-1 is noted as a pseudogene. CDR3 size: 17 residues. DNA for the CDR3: TGTGCCAGCAGCAAAGTCGGCAGGGCGCGGATAAATCAGCCCCAGCATTTT. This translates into CASSKVGRARINQPQHF.

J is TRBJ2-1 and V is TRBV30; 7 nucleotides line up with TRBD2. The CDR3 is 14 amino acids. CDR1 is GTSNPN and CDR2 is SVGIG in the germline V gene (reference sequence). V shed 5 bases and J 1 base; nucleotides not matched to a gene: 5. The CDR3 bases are TGTGCCTGGCTGGGGCGGGAGTCCTACAATGAGCAGTTCTTC. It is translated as CAWLGRESYNEQFF.

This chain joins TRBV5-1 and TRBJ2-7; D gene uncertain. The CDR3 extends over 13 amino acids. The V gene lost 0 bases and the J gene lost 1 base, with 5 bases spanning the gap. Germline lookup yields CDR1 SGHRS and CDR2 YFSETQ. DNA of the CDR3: TGCGCCAGCAGCTTGGAGGCTTCCTACGAGCAGTACTTC. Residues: CASSLEASYEQYF.

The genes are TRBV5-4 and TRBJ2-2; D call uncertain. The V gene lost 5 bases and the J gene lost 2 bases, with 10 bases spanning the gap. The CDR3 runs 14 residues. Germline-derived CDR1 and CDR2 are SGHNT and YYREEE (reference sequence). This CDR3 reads CASSRGRNTGELFF. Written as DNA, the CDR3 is TGTGCCAGCAGTCGCGGCAGAAACACCGGGGAGCTGTTTTTT.

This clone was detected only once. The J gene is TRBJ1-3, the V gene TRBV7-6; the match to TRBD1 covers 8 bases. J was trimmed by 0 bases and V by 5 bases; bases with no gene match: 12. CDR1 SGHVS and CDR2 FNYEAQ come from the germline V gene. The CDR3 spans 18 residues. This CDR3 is CASSRDRRGPYSGNTIYF. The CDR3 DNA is TGTGCCAGCAGCCGGGACAGGAGAGGCCCGTACTCTGGAAACACCATATATTTT.

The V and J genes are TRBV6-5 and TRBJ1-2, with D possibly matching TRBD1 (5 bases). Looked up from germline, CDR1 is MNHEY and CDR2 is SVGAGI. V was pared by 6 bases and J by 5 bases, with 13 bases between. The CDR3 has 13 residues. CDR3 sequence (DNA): TGTGCCAGCAGGACACGGGGGAGGTATGGCTACACCTTC. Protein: CASRTRGRYGYTF.

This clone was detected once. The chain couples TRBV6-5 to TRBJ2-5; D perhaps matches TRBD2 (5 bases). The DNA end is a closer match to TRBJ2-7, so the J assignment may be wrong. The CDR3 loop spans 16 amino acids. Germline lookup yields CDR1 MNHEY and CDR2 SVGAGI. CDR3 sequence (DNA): TGTGCCAGCAGTTACTCGATGGGAGTTACTACCTACGAGCAGTACTTC. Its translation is CASSYSMGVTTYEQYF.

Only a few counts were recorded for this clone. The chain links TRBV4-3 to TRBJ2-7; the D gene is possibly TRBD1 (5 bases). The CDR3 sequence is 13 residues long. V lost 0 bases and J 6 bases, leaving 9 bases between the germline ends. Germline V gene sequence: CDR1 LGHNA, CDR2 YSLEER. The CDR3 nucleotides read TGCGCCAGCAGCCAAGACTGGGGCGGCGAGCAGTACTTC. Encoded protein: CASSQDWGGEQYF.

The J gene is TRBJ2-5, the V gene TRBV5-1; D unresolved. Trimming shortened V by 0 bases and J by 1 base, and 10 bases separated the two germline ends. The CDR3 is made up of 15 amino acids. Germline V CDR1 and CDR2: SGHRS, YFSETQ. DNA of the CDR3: TGCGCCAGCAGCTTGGAGGTAGGACCCCAAGAGACCCAGTACTTC. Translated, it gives CASSLEVGPQETQYF.

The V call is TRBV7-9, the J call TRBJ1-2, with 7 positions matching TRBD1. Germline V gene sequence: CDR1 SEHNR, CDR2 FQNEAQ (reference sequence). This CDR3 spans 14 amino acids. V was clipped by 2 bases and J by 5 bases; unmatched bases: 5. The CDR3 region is CASSLIRDRYGYTF. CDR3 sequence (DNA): TGTGCCAGCAGCTTAATCCGGGACAGATATGGCTACACCTTC.

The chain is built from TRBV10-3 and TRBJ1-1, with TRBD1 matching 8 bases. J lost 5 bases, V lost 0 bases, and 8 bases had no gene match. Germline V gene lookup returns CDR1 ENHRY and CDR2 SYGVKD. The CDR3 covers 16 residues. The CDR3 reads CAISESVRQGKTEAFF. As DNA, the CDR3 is TGTGCCATCAGTGAGTCCGTAAGACAGGGGAAGACTGAAGCTTTCTTT.

The CDR3 nucleotides are TGTGCCAGCAGTCCCCCACAGGGAGATCAGCCCCAGCATTTT. It encodes CASSPPQGDQPQHF. V gene TRBV27 combines with J gene TRBJ1-5; maybe TRBD1 (6 bases). Trimming stripped 5 bases from V and 5 bases from J, with 13 bases between. Germline V CDR1 and CDR2: MNHEY, SMNVEV (reference sequence). The CDR3 runs to 14 residues.

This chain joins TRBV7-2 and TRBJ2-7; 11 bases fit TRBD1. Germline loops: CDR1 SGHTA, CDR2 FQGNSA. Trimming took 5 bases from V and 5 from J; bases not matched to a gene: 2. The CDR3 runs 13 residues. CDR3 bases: TGTGCCAGCAGCCGGACAGGGGGCGACGAGCAGTACTTC. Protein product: CASSRTGGDEQYF. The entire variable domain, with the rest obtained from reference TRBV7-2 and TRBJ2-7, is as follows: GAGVSQSPSNKVTEKGKDVELRCDPISGHTALYWYRQSLGQGLEFLIYFQGNSAPDKSGLPSDRFSAERTGGSVSTLTIQRTQQEDSAVYLCASSRTGGDEQYFGPGTRLTVT.

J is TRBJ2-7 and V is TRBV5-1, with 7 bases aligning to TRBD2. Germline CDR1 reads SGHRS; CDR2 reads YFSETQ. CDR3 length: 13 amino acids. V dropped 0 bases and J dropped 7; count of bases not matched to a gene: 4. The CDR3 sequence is CASSLVGEGEQYF. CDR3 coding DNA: TGCGCCAGCAGCTTGGTAGGGGAGGGGGAGCAGTACTTC.

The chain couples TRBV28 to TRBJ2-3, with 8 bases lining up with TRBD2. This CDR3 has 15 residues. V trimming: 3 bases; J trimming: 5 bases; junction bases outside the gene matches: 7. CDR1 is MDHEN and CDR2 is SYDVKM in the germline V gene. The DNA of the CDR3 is TGTGCCAGCAGTTTGGAGGCGGGAGGCGGAGATACGCAGTATTTT. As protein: CASSLEAGGGDTQYF. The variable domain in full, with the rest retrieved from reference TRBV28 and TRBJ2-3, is DVKVTQSSRYLVKRTGEKVFLECVQDMDHENMFWYRQDPGLGLRLIYFSYDVKMKEKGDIPEGYSVSREKKERFSLILESASTNQTSMYLCASSLEAGGGDTQYFGPGTRLTVL.

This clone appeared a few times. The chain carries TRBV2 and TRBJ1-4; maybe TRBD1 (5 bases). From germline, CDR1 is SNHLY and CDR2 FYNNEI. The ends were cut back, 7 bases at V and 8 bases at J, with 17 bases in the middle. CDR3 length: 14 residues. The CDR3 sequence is CASIDTGPGEKLFF. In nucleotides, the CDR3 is TGTGCCAGCATCGACACGGGGCCAGGAGAAAAACTGTTTTTT.

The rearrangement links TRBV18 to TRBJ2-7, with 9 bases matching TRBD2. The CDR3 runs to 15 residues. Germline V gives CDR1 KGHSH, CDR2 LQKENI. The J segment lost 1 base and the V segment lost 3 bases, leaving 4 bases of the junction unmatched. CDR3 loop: CASSPGLAASYEQYF. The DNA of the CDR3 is TGTGCCAGCTCACCGGGACTAGCCGCTTCCTACGAGCAGTACTTC.

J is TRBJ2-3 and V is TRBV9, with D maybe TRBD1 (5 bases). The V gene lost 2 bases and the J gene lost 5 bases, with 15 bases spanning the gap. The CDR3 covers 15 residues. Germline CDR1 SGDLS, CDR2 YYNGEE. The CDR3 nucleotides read TGTGCCAGCAGCGTTTATCAGGGCGACAGAGATACGCAGTATTTT. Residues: CASSVYQGDRDTQYF.

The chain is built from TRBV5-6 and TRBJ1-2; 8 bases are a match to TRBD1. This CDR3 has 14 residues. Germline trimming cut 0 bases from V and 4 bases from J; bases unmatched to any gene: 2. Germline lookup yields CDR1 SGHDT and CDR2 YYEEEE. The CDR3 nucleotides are TGTGCCAGCAGCTTGGAGACAGGGGTCTATGGCTACACCTTC. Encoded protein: CASSLETGVYGYTF. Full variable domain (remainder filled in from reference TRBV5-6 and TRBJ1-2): DAGVTQSPTHLIKTRGQQVTLRCSPKSGHDTVSWYQQALGQGPQFIFQYYEEEERQRGNFPDRFSGHQFPNYSSELNVNALLLGDSALYLCASSLETGVYGYTFGSGTRLTVV.

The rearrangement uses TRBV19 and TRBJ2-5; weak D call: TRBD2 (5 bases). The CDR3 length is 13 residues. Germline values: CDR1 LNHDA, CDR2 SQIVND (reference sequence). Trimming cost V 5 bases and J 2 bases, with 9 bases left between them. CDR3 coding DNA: TGTGCCAGTAGTGGGAGCAGGCAAGAGACCCAGTACTTC. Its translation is CASSGSRQETQYF. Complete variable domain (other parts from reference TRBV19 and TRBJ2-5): DGGITQSPKYLFRKEGQNVTLSCEQNLNHDAMYWYRQDPGQGLRLIYYSQIVNDFQKGDIAEGYSVSREKKESFPLTVTSAQKNPTAFYLCASSGSRQETQYFGPGTRLLVL.

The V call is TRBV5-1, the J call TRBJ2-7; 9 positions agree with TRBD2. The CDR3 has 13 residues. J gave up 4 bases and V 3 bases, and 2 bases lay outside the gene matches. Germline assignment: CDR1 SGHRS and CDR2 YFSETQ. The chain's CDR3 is CASSSAGGYEQYF. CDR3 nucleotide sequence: TGCGCCAGCAGCTCTGCGGGAGGGTACGAGCAGTACTTC.

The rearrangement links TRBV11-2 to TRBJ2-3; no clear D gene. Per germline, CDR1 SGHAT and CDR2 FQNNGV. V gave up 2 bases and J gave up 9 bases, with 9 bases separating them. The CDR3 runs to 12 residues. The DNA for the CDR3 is TGTGCCAGCAGCTTACAGGCGGTAACGCAGTATTTT. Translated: CASSLQAVTQYF.

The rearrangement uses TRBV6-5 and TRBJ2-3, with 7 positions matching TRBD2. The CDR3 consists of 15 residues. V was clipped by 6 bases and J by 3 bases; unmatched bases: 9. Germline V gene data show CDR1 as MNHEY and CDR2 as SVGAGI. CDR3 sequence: CASSWTSTGTDTQYF. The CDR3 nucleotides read TGTGCCAGCAGCTGGACTAGTACGGGAACAGATACGCAGTATTTT.